This entry is about one T cell receptor (beta chain). Its antigen is not known. TCRdb re-called the RT-PCR reads with MiXCR, one entry per CDR3 protein. The table lists fewer than 600,000 distinct CDR3 sequences, approximately 7.8% of them singletons. This entry comes from a study of response to subunit inactivated influenza vaccine. The study, taken as a whole, reports: There was a suggestion from the authors that each seasonal influenza vaccination recruits few new T cells.

This CDR3 comprises 13 residues. Germline V CDR1 and CDR2: KGHDR, SFDVKD. Trimming left V 7 bases short and J 4 bases short, with 12 bases between. The chain has TRBV24-1 and TRBJ1-1, with D maybe TRBD1 (5 bases). This receptor was obtained from a man aged 50 to 75 who received an inactivated influenza vaccine. The sample here was PBMCs from blood, taken less than 25 months after vaccination. The CDR3 is CATRGEKGTEAFF. CDR3 nucleotides: TGTGCCACCAGAGGGGAGAAGGGCACTGAAGCTTTCTTT.